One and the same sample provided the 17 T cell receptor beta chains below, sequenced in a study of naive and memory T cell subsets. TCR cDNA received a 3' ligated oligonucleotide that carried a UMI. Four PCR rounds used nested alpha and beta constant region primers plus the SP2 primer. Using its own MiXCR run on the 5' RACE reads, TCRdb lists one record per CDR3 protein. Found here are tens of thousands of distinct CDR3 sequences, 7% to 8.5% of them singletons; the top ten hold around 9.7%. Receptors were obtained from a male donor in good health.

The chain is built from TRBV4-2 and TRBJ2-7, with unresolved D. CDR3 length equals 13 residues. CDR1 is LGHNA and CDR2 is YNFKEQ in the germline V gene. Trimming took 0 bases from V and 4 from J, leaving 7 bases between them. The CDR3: CASSQDRYYEQYF. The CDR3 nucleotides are TGTGCCAGCAGCCAAGATCGCTATTACGAGCAGTACTTC.

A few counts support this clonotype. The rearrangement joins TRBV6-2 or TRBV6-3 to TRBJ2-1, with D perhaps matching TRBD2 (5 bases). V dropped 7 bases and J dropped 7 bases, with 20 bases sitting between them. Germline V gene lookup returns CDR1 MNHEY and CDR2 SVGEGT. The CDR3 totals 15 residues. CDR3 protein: CASKEVASGRNEQFF. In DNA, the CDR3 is TGTGCCAGCAAGGAAGTAGCAAGTGGGAGAAATGAGCAGTTCTTC.

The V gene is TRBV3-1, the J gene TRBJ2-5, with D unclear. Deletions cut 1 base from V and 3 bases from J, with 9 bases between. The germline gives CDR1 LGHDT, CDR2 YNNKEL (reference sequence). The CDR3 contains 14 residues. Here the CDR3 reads CASSQARPEETQYF. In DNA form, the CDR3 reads TGTGCCAGCAGCCAAGCACGGCCCGAAGAGACCCAGTACTTC.

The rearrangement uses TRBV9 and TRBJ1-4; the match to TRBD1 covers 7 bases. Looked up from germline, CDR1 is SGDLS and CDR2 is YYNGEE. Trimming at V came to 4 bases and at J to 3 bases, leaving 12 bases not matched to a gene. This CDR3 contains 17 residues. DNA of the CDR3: TGTGCCAGCAGCACCCGGACAGGAGGGGCTGCTAATGAAAAACTGTTTTTT. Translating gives CASSTRTGGAANEKLFF.

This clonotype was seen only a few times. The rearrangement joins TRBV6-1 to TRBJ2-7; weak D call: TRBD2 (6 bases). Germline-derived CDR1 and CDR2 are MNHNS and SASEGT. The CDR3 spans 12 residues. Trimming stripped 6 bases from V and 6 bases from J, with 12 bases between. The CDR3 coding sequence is TGTGCCAGCAGCCCGCGGGGAAGCGAGCAGTACTTC. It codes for CASSPRGSEQYF.

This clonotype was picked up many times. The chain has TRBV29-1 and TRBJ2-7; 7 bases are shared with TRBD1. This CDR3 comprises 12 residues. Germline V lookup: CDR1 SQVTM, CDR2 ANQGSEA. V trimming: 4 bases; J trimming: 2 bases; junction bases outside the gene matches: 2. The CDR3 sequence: CSVGTGPYEQYF. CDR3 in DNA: TGCAGCGTTGGGACAGGTCCCTACGAGCAGTACTTC.

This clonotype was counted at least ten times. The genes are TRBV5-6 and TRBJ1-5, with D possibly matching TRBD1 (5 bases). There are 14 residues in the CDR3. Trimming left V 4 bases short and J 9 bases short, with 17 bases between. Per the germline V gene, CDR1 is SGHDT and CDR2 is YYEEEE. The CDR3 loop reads CASSRLSGRRPQHF. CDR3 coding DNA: TGTGCCAGCAGCCGATTATCAGGGCGTCGGCCCCAGCATTTT.

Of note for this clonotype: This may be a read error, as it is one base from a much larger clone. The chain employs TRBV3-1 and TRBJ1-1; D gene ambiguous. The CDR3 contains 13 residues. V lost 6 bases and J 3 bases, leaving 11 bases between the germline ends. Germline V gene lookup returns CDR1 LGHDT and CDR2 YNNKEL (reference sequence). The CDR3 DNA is TGTGCCAGCAGGTTGAACAAGGACACTGAAGCTTTCTTT. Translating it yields CASRLNKDTEAFF. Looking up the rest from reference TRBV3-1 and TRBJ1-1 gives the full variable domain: DTAVSQTPKYLVTQMGNDKSIKCEQNLGHDTMYWYKQDSKKFLKIMFSYNNKELIINETVPNRFSPKSPDKAHLNLHINSLELGDSAVYFCASRLNKDTEAFFGQGTRLTVV.

The CDR3 nucleotides read TGTGCCACCCACGGGACAGGGAGCACAGATACGCAGTATTTT. The encoded protein is CATHGTGSTDTQYF. J is TRBJ2-3 and V is TRBV10-3, with 9 positions matching TRBD1. In germline, CDR1 is ENHRY, CDR2 SYGVKD. The length of the CDR3 is 14 residues. The V gene end was trimmed by 10 bases and the J gene end by 0 bases; junction bases not matched to a gene: 5.

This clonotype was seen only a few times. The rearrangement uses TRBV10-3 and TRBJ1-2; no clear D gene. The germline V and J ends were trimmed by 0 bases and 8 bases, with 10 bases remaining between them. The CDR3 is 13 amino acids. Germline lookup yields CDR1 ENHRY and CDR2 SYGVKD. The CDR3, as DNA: TGTGCCATCAGTGAGTCGAGCGTGCAGGGCTACACCTTC. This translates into CAISESSVQGYTF.

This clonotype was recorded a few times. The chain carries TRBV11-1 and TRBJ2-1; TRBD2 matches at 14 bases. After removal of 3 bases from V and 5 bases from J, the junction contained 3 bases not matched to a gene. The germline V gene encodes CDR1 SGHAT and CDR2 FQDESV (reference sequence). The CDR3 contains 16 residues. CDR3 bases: TGTGCCAGCAGCTTCGGACTAGCGGGAGGAGACAATGAGCAGTTCTTC. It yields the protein CASSFGLAGGDNEQFF.

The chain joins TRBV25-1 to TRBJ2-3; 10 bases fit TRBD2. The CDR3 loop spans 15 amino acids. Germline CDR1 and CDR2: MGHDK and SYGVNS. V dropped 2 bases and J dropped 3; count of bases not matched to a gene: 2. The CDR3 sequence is CASSELAGDTDTQYF. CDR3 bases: TGTGCCAGCAGTGAACTAGCGGGGGATACAGATACGCAGTATTTT.

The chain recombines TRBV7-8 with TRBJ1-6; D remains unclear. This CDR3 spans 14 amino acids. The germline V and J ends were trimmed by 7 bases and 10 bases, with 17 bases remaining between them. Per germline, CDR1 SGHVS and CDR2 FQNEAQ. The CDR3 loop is CASKREGGESPLHF. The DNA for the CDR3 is TGTGCCAGCAAGCGAGAGGGTGGGGAGTCACCCCTCCACTTT.

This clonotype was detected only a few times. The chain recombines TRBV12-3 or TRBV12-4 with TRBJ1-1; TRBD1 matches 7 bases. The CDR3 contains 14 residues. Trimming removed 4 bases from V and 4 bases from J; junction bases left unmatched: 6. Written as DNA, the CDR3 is TGTGCCAGCAGTTCCCACCAGGGGGGCACTGAAGCTTTCTTT. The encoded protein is CASSSHQGGTEAFF.

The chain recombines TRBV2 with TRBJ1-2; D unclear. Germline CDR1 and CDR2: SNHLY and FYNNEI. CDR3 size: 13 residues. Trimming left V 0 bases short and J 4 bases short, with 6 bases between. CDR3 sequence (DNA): TGTGCCAGCAGTGAAGCAGAGGTCTATGGCTACACCTTC. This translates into CASSEAEVYGYTF.

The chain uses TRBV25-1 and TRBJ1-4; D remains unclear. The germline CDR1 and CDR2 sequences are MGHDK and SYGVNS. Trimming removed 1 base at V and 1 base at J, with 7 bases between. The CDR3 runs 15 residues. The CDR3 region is CASSESARTNEKLFF. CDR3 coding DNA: TGTGCCAGCAGTGAATCCGCGAGAACTAATGAAAAACTGTTTTTT.

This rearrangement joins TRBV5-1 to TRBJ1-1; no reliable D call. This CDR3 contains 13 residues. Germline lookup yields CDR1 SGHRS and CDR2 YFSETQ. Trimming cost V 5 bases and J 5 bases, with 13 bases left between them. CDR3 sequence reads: CASRPSPSTEAFF. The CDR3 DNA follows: TGCGCCAGCAGGCCCAGCCCCTCGACTGAAGCTTTCTTT. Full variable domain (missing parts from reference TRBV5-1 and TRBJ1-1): KAGVTQTPRYLIKTRGQQVTLSCSPISGHRSVSWYQQTPGQGLQFLFEYFSETQRNKGNFPGRFSGRQFSNSRSEMNVSTLELGDSALYLCASRPSPSTEAFFGQGTRLTVV.